This T cell receptor (beta chain) was found in a study of blood T cell repertoires in COVID-19. Study overall: Samples representing acute and convalescent COVID-19 were sourced from the United States, Italy and Spain.

Produced via immunoSEQ multiplex PCR; TCRdb's table is partial and in-frame only. The table has some 190,000 clones, roughly 84% seen once. Germline CDR1 is LNHDA and CDR2 is SQIVND (reference sequence). V was trimmed by 2 bases and J by 4 bases, leaving 9 bases between them. The CDR3 spans 14 residues. Study members were between roughly 18 and 100 years old and lived in fewer than 30 US regions. The chain recombines TRBV19 with TRBJ1-5; D might be TRBD1 (6 bases). The source of this sequence is a woman aged 25 to 45 who had been exposed to COVID-19. Material for sequencing was PBMCs or T cells enriched from blood (not recorded which). This chain's CDR3 is CASSIRDTNQPQHF. The CDR3 nucleotides read TGTGCCAGTAGTATAAGGGACACGAATCAGCCCCAGCATTTT.